This is a list of T cell receptor beta chains from one sample in a study of prognosis after radiotherapy for stage I lung cancer. TCRdb recomputed calls from the multiplex PCR reads with MiXCR, one row per CDR3 protein. This table holds 50,000 or so distinct CDR3 sequences, under 45% found once. The sample in question was PBMCs, obtained before or after stereotactic body radiation therapy (not recorded which). Every receptor here comes from a donor at least 50 years old with non-small cell lung cancer. Each CDR3 is given with its conserved first and last residue. A D gene is named only where the DNA matches it firmly. Not every row has a clone size; where given, it reads once, few, many or a size class.

J | D | length | V | size | CDR3 | DNA
TRBJ2-4 | TRBD2 | 15 | TRBV28 | many | CASSLSGGAKNIQYF | TGTGCCAGCAGCCTGAGCGGGGGAGCCAAAAACATTCAGTACTTC
TRBJ2-4 | - | 16 | TRBV4-2 | few | CASSQESNLAKNIQYF | TGTGCCAGCAGCCAGGAATCTAATCTAGCCAAAAACATTCAGTACTTC
TRBJ2-2 | TRBD1 | 17 | TRBV5-1 | medium-sized | CASSSAGQGAQTGELFF | TGCGCCAGCAGCTCTGCGGGACAGGGGGCTCAGACCGGGGAGCTGTTTTTT
TRBJ2-3 | - | 16 | TRBV5-6 | - | CASSPSSVSSTDTQYF | TGTGCCAGCAGCCCTTCTTCGGTCAGTAGCACAGATACGCAGTATTTT
TRBJ2-3 | - | 13 | TRBV19 | many | CASSLGLWDTQYF | TGTGCCAGTAGTTTGGGTCTGTGGGATACGCAGTATTTT
TRBJ2-2 | TRBD1 | 16 | TRBV6-2/TRBV6-3 | - | CASSAGQGTNTGELFF | TGTGCCAGCAGTGCCGGACAGGGGACGAACACCGGGGAGCTGTTTTTT
TRBJ1-2 | - | 15 | TRBV6-1 | many | CASTGTTSSNYGYTF | TGTGCCAGCACCGGGACAACTTCTTCTAACTATGGCTACACCTTC
TRBJ2-2 | - | 13 | TRBV7-8 | - | CASSPTHTGELFF | TGTGCCAGCAGCCCTACACACACCGGGGAGCTGTTTTTT
TRBJ1-3 | - | 14 | TRBV12-3/TRBV12-4 | few | CASSLKLGRNTIYF | TGTGCCAGCAGTTTAAAGCTGGGTAGGAACACCATATATTTT
TRBJ2-3 | TRBD1 | 14 | TRBV5-1 | many | CASGGQGSTDTQYF | TGCGCCAGCGGCGGACAGGGAAGCACAGATACGCAGTATTTT
TRBJ2-7 | - | 16 | TRBV4-1 | many | CASSQDVGGSGYEQYF | TGCGCCAGCAGCCAAGATGTCGGTGGCTCTGGATACGAGCAGTACTTC
TRBJ1-1 | - | 14 | TRBV10-3 | few | CAISWDNRDIEAFF | TGTGCCATCAGCTGGGACAACCGGGACATTGAAGCTTTCTTT
TRBJ1-5 | - | 14 | TRBV19 | - | CASSQGNSNQPQHF | TGTGCCAGTAGTCAGGGGAATAGCAATCAGCCCCAGCATTTT
TRBJ2-1 | TRBD2 | 15 | TRBV20-1 | many | CSARIAGSSYNEQFF | TGCAGTGCTAGGATAGCGGGAAGCTCCTACAATGAGCAGTTCTTC
TRBJ1-2 | TRBD1 | 13 | TRBV7-2 | many | CASSPTGGYGYTF | TGTGCCAGCAGCCCGACAGGGGGCTATGGCTACACCTTC
TRBJ2-3 | TRBD2 | 15 | TRBV9 | - | CASSRGLAVTDTQYF | TGTGCCAGCAGCCGAGGACTAGCGGTAACAGATACGCAGTATTTT
TRBJ2-6 | - | 15 | TRBV5-4 | few | CASKGRTSGANVLTF | TGTGCCAGCAAGGGGCGTACCTCTGGGGCCAACGTCCTGACTTTC
TRBJ2-7 | - | 13 | TRBV12-3/TRBV12-4 | many | CASSLSRRNKQYF | TGTGCCAGCAGTTTGTCTCGACGGAACAAGCAGTACTTC
TRBJ2-7 | TRBD1 | 17 | TRBV20-1 | - | CSALGSGLQGISYEQYF | TGCAGTGCTTTGGGGTCGGGGCTACAGGGGATCTCCTACGAGCAGTACTTC
TRBJ2-2 | - | 17 | TRBV20-1 | - | CSAGDRREGGVTGELFF | TGCAGTGCTGGAGATCGTAGAGAGGGAGGTGTCACCGGGGAGCTGTTTTTT
TRBJ2-3 | TRBD2 | 16 | TRBV11-3 | many | CASSPGLAGGPDTQYF | TGTGCCAGCAGCCCCGGACTAGCGGGAGGACCAGATACGCAGTATTTT
TRBJ1-1 | - | 14 | TRBV12-3/TRBV12-4 | - | CASSLRTLNTEAFF | TGTGCCAGCAGTCTAAGGACGTTGAACACTGAAGCTTTCTTT